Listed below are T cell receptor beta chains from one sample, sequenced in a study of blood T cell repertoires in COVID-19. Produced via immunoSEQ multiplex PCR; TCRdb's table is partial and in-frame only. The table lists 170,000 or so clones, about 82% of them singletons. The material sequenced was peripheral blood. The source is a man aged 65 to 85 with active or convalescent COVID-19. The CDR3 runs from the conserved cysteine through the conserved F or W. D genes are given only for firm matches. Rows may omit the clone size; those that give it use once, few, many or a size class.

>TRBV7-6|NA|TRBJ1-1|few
CASSLRPGGNTEAFF
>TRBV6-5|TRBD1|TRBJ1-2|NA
CATRSGQLRYYGYTF
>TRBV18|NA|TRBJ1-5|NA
CASSSSTSGAGQPQHF
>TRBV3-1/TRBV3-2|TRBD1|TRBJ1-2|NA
CASSSPAGGRDGYTF
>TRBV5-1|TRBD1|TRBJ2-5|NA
CASSSIYRGSSETQYF
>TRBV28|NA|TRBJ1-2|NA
CASSLGQNYGYTF
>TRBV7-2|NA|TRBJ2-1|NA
CASREGTGSSYNEQFF
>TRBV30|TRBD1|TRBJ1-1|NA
CAWSRGQGNTEAFF
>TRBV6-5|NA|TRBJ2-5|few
CASSYRGETQYF
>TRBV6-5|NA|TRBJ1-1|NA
CASRRQSPMNTEAFF
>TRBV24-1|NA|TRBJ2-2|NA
CATSDRTGPNTGELFF
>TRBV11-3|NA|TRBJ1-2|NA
CASSSRDSYGYTF
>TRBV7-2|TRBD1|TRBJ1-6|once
CASSLVTLGTGSSPLHF
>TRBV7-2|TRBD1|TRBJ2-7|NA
CASSPGTGVPYEQYF
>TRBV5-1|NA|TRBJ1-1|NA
CASSADLTEAFF
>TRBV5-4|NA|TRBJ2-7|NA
CASSLKAGAEQYF
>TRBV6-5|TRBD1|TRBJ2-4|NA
CASRTGTGAQNIQYF
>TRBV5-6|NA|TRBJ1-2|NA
CASSYALAGYGYTF
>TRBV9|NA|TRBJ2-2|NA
CASTSRETPNTGELFF
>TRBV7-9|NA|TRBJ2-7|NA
CASSPSSGLEQYF
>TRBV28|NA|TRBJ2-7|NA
CASRLLSGGVEQYF
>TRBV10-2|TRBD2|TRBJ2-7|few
CASKESGISYEQYF
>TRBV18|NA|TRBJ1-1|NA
CASSPQSQKQNTEAFF
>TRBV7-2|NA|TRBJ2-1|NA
CASSPMNEQFF
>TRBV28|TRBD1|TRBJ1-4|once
CASSQGASNEKLFF
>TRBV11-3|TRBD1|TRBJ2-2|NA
CASSPLGQAGGELFF
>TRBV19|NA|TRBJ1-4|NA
CASSIQGNNEKLFF
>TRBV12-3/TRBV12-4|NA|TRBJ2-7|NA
CASSLGVSDEQYF
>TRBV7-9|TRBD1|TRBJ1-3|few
CASSPLQGVHSGNTIYF
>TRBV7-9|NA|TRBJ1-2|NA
CASSYIDSGYTF
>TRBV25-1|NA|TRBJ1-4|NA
CASSESAGAGDEKLFF
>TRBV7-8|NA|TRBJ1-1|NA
CASSLRQANTEAFF
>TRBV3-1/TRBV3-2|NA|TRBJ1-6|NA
CASSQVPGDSPLHF
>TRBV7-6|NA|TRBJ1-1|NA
CASSLQVNTEAFF
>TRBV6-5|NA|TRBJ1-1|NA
CASSYDSGQNTEAFF
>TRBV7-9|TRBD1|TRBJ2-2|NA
CASSPGQGVSGELFF
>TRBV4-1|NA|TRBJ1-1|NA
CASSLRREGNTEAFF
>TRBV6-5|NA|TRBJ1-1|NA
CASSFNRLMNTEAFF
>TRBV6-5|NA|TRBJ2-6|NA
CASAESGANVLTF
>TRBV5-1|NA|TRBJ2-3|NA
CASSPGYTDTQYF
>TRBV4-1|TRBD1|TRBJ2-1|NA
CASSHGTGVGNEQFF
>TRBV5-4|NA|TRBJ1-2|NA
CASSTDRLYGYTF
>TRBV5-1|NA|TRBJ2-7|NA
CASSFSTGSSYEQYF
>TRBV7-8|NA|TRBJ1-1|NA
CASSPLAGRRDTEAFF
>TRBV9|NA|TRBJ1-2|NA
CASSVDSYGYTF
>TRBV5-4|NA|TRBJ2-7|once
CASSFGGAYEQYF
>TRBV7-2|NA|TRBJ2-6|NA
CASSLLRVTGANVLTF
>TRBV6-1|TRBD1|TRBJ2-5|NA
CASSEQGAPGETQYF
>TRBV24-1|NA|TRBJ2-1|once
CATSRSGYNEQFF